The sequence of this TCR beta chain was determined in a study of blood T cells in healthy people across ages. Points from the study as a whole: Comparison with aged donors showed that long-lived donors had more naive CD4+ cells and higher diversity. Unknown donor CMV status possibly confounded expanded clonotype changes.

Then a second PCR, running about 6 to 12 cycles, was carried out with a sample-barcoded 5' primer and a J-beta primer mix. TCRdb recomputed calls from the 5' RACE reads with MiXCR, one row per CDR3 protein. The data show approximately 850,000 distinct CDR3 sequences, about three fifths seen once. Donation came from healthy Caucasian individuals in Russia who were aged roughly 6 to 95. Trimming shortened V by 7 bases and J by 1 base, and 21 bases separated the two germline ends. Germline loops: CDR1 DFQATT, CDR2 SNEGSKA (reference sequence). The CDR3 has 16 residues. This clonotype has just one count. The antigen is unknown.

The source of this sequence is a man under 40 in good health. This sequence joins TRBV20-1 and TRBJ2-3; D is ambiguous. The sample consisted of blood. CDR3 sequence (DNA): TGCAGTGGTTCGGCAAATAAGGGTTTCGGCACAGATACGCAGTATTTT. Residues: CSGSANKGFGTDTQYF.